These 5 T cell receptor beta chains were all obtained from the same sample, sequenced in a study of T and B cells in COVID-19 patients. TRB was amplified from about 260-540 ng of blood genomic DNA. TRB rearrangements were amplified by multiplex PCR with BIOMED2 TRB-A/B primers. One entry per CDR3 protein results from TCRdb running MiXCR on the multiplex PCR reads. The data contain fewer than 6,000 distinct CDR3 sequences, around a fifth of them singletons. Sequencing was carried out using blood. Receptor source: a human donor with active COVID-19.

This clonotype is judged medium-sized. The chain couples TRBV11-2 to TRBJ2-1; no reliable D call. Germline V gene lookup returns CDR1 SGHAT and CDR2 FQNNGV. Trimming cost V 5 bases and J 8 bases, with 13 bases left between them. The length of the CDR3 is 13 residues. The CDR3 nucleotides read TGTGCCAGCAGCACCGGGTATATCGATGAGCAGTTCTTC. This sequence encodes CASSTGYIDEQFF.

This clonotype was detected only a few times. The chain combines TRBV4-3 with TRBJ2-3; D gene ambiguous. Trimming cost V 0 bases and J 4 bases, with 5 bases left between them. The V gene's germline CDR1 is LGHNA and CDR2 YSLEER. This CDR3 contains 13 residues. CDR3 loop: CASSQDHSDTQYF. In DNA form, the CDR3 reads TGCGCCAGCAGCCAAGATCATTCAGATACGCAGTATTTT.

The chain links TRBV20-1 to TRBJ1-1, with D possibly matching TRBD1 (5 bases). Germline loops: CDR1 DFQATT, CDR2 SNEGSKA (reference sequence). V lost 4 bases, J lost 0 bases, and 9 bases lay in between. The CDR3 has 13 residues. DNA of the CDR3: TGCAGTGCTACGCACAGGATGAACACTGAAGCTTTCTTT. Residues: CSATHRMNTEAFF.

This clonotype was detected ten times or more. The rearrangement uses TRBV6-6 and TRBJ1-1; 9 nucleotides line up with TRBD1. Germline loops: CDR1 MNHNY, CDR2 SVGAGI (reference sequence). The ends lost 2 bases at V and 4 bases at J; junction bases unmatched: 5. The CDR3 loop spans 15 amino acids. The CDR3 DNA reads as TGTGCCAGCAGTTACCGCGACAGGGGGGGCACTGAAGCTTTCTTT. This encodes CASSYRDRGGTEAFF.

By share of the sample, this clonotype is medium-sized. The chain uses TRBV11-1 and TRBJ2-4; 8 bases align to TRBD1. V lost 0 bases, J lost 5 bases, and 0 bases stayed unmatched. The CDR3 extends over 14 amino acids. Germline lookup yields CDR1 SGHAT and CDR2 FQDESV (reference sequence). CDR3 sequence reads: CASSLARGQNIQYF. Written as DNA, the CDR3 is TGTGCCAGCAGCTTAGCCAGGGGGCAAAACATTCAGTACTTC.